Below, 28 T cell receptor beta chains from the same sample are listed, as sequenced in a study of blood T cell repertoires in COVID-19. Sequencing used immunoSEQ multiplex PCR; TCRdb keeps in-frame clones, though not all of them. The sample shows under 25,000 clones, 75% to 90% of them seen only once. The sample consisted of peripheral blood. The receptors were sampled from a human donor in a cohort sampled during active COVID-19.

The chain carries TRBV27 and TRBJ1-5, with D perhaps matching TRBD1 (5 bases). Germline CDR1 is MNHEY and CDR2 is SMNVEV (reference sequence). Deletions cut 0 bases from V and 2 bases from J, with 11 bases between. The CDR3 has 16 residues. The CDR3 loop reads CASSLSGVMGNQPQHF. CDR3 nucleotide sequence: TGTGCCAGCAGTTTATCAGGGGTTATGGGCAATCAGCCCCAGCATTTT.

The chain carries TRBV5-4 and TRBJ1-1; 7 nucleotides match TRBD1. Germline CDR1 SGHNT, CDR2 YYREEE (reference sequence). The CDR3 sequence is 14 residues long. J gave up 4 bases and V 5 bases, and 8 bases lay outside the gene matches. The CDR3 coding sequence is TGTGCCAGCAGTAAAGGGGGCGGGACCACTGAAGCTTTCTTT. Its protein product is CASSKGGGTTEAFF. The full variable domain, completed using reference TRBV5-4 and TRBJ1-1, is ETGVTQSPTHLIKTRGQQVTLRCSSQSGHNTVSWYQQALGQGPQFIFQYYREEENGRGNFPPRFSGLQFPNYSSELNVNALELDDSALYLCASSKGGGTTEAFFGQGTRLTVV.

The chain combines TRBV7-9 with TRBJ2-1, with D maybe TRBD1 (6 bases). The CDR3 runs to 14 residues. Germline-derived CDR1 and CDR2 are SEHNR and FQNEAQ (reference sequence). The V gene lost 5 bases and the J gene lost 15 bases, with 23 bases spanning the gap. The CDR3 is CASSIQGPADTGFF. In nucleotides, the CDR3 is TGTGCCAGCAGCATTCAGGGGCCAGCGGACACGGGGTTCTTC.

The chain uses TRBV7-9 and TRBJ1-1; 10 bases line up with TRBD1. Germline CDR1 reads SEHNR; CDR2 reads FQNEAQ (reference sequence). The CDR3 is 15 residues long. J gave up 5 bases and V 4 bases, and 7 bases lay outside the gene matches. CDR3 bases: TGTGCCAGCAGCTCCGACAGGGGGCGAGGGACTGAAGCTTTCTTT. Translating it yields CASSSDRGRGTEAFF.

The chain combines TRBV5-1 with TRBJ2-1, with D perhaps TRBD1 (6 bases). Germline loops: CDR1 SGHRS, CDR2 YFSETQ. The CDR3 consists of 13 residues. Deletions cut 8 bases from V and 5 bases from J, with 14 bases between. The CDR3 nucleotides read TGCGCCAGTAGTAACAGGGTACACAATGAGCAGTTCTTC. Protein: CASSNRVHNEQFF. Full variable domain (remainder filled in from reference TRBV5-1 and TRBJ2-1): KAGVTQTPRYLIKTRGQQVTLSCSPISGHRSVSWYQQTPGQGLQFLFEYFSETQRNKGNFPGRFSGRQFSNSRSEMNVSTLELGDSALYLCASSNRVHNEQFFGPGTRLTVL.

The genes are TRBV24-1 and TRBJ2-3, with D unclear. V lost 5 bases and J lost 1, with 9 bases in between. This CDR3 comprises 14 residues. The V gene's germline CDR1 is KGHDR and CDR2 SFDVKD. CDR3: CATSAGSRTDTQYF. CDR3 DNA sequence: TGTGCCACCAGTGCGGGTTCTCGCACAGATACGCAGTATTTT.

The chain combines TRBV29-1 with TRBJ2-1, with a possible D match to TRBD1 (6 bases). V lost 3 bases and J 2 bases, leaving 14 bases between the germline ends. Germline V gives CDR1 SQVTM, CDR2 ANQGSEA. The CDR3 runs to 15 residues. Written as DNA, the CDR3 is TGCAGCGTTGAGGGTACAGGGATTACCTACAATGAGCAGTTCTTC. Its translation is CSVEGTGITYNEQFF.

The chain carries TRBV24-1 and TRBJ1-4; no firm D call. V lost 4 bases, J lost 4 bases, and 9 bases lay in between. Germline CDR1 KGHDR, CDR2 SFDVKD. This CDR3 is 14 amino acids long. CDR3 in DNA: TGTGCCACCAGTGAACATGGACTTAATGAAAAACTGTTTTTT. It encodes CATSEHGLNEKLFF.

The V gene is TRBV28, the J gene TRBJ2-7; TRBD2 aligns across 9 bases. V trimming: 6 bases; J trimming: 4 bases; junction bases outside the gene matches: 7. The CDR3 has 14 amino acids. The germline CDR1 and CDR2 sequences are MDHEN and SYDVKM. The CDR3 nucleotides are TGTGCCAGCAGAACCGGGACTAGCAGGTACGAGCAGTACTTC. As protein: CASRTGTSRYEQYF.

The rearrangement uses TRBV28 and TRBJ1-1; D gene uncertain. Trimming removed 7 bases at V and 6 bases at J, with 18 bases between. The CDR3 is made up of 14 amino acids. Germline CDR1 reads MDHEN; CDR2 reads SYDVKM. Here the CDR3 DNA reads TGTGCCAGCACAAGAGGTGGATATACTTCTGAAGCTTTCTTT. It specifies CASTRGGYTSEAFF.

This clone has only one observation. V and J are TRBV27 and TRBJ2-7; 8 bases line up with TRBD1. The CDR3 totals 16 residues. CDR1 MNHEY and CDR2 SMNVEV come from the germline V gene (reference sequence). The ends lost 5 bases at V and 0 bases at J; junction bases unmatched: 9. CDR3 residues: CASSLLMGQASYEQYF. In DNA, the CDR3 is TGTGCCAGCAGTCTCCTTATGGGACAGGCCTCCTACGAGCAGTACTTC.

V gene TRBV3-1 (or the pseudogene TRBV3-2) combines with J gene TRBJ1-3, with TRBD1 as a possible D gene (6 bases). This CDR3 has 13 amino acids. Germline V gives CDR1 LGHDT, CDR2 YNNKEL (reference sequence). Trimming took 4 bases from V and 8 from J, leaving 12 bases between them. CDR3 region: CASSRGTWDTIYF. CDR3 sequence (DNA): TGTGCCAGCAGCCGTGGGACATGGGACACCATATATTTT.

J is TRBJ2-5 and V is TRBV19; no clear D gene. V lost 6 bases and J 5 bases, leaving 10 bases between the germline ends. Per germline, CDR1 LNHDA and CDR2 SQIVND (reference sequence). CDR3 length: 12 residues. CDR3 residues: CASRGDTETQYF. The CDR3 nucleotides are TGTGCCAGTAGAGGTGACACGGAGACCCAGTACTTC.

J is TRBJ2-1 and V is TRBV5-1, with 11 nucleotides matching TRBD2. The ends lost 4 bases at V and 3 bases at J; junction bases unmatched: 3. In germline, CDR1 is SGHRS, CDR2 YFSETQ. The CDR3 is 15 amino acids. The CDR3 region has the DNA TGCGCCAGCAGCCCTGGGACTAGCGGCTACAATGAGCAGTTCTTC. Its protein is CASSPGTSGYNEQFF. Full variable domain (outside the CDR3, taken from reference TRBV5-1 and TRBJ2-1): KAGVTQTPRYLIKTRGQQVTLSCSPISGHRSVSWYQQTPGQGLQFLFEYFSETQRNKGNFPGRFSGRQFSNSRSEMNVSTLELGDSALYLCASSPGTSGYNEQFFGPGTRLTVL.

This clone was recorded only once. The CDR3 DNA is TGTGCCAGAAGCTTAGGTTTTTTAGCGGGATATCCCGGCACAGATACGCAGTATTTT. The encoded protein is CARSLGFLAGYPGTDTQYF. V and J are TRBV7-5 and TRBJ2-3; the D call in the table, TRBD2, was not verified against the DNA. TRBV7-5 is listed as a pseudogene. The CDR3 spans 19 residues.

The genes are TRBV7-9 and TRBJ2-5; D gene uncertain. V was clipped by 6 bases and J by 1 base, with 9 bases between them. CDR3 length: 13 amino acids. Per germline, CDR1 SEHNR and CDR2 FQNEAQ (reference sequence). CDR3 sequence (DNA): TGTGCCAGCAGTCGAGGTGTCCAAGAGACCCAGTACTTC. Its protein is CASSRGVQETQYF.

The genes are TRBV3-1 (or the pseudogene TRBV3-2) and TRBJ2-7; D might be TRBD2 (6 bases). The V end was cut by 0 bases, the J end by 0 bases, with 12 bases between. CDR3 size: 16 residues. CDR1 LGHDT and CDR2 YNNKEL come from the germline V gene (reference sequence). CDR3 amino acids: CASSQDGGRSSYEQYF. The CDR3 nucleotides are TGTGCCAGCAGCCAAGATGGGGGGAGAAGCTCCTACGAGCAGTACTTC.

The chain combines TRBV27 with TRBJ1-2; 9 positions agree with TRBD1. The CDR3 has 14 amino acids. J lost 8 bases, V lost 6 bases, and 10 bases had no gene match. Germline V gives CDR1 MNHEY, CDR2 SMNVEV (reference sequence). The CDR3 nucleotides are TGTGCCAGCAGGGACAGGGGCGAGCTTCTGGGCTACACCTTC. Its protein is CASRDRGELLGYTF.

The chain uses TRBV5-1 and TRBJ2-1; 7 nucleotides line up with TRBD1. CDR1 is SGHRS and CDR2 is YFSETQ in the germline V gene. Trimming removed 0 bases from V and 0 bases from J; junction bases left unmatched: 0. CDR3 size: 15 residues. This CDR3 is CASSLGDSSYNEQFF. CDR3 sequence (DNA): TGCGCCAGCAGCTTGGGGGACAGCTCCTACAATGAGCAGTTCTTC.

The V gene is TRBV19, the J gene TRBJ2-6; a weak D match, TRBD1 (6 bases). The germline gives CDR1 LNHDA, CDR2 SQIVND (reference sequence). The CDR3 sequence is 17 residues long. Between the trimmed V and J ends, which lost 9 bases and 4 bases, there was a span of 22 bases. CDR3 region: CASIAARGQGGANVLTF. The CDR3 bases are TGTGCCAGCATAGCCGCCAGGGGCCAGGGAGGGGCCAACGTCCTGACTTTC.

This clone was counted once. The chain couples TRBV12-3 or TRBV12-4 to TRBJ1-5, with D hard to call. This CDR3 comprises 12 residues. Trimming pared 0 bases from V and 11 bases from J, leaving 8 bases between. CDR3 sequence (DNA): TGTGCCAGCAGTTTAGCCCCCGTGTCCCAGCATTTT. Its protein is CASSLAPVSQHF.

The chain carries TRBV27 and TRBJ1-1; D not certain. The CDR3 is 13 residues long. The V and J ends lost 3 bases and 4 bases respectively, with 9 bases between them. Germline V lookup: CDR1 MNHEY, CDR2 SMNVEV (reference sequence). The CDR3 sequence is CASSLAVTTEAFF. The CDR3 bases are TGTGCCAGCAGTTTGGCGGTGACCACTGAAGCTTTCTTT.

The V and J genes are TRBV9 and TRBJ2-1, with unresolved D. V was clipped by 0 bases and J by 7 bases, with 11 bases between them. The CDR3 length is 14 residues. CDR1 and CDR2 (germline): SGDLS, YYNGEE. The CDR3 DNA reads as TGTGCCAGCAGCGTAGAGCACTCCCAAAATGAGCAGTTCTTC. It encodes CASSVEHSQNEQFF.

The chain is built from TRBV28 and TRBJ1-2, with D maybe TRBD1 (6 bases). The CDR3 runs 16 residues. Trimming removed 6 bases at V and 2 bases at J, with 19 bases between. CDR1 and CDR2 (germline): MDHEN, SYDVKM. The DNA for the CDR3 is TGTGCCAGCAGCCGAACTCCGGGACAACGAAACTATGGCTACACCTTC. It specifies CASSRTPGQRNYGYTF.

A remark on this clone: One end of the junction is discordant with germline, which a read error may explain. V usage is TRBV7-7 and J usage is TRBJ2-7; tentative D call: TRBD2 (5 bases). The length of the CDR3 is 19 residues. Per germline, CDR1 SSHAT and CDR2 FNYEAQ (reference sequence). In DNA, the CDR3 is TGTGCTAGCAGCTTAAACCGTAGCAACCATTCGGGATCTACCTACGAGCAGTACTTC. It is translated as CASSLNRSNHSGSTYEQYF.

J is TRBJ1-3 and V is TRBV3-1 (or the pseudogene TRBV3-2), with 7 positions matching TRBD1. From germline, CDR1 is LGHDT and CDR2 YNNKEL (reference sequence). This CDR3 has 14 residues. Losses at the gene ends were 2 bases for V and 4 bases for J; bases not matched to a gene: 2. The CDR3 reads CASSQRDRGNTIYF. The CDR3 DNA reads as TGTGCCAGCAGCCAACGGGACAGAGGAAACACCATATATTTT.

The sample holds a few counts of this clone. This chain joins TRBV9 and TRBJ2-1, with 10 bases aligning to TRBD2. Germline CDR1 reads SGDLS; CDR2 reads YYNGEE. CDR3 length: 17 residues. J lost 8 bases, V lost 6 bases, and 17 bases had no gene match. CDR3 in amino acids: CASIRRYQREGNDEQFF. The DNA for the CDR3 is TGTGCCAGCATCCGTCGATACCAGCGGGAGGGGAACGATGAGCAGTTCTTC.

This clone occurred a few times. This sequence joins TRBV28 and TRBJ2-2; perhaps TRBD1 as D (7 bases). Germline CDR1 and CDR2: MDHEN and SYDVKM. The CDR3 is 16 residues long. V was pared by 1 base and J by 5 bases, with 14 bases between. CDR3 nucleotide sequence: TGTGCCAGCAGTTTATTTGGAGGGGGCGAAACCGGGGAGCTGTTTTTT. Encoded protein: CASSLFGGGETGELFF. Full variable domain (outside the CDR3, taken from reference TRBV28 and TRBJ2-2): DVKVTQSSRYLVKRTGEKVFLECVQDMDHENMFWYRQDPGLGLRLIYFSYDVKMKEKGDIPEGYSVSREKKERFSLILESASTNQTSMYLCASSLFGGGETGELFFGEGSRLTVL.